This T cell receptor beta chain was recovered during a study of blood T cells in healthy people across ages. Study background: For every two T cells, template switching captured about one barcoded beta molecule.

A second PCR of 7 to 11 cycles used a sample-barcoded 5' primer and a J-beta primer mix. TCRdb re-called the 5' RACE reads with MiXCR, one entry per CDR3 protein. The table records 700,000 to 950,000 distinct CDR3 sequences, around 40% of them present only once. Unmatched junction bases numbered 11, after V lost 5 bases and J lost 8 bases. This CDR3 region has 14 residues. Study-level results: Because donor CMV status was unknown, expanded clonotype changes were possibly confounded. Getting older went along with TCR beta diversity per million T cells dropping roughly linearly. Aged donors had fewer naive CD4+ cells and lower diversity than long-lived donors.

About this clonotype: Its antigen is unknown.

The sequenced sample consisted of blood. The chain carries TRBV12-3 or TRBV12-4 and TRBJ1-2, with TRBD1 identical over 7 bases. This sequence was found in an older woman in good health. CDR3 nucleotide sequence: TGTGCCAGCAGTCCCGGGACAGCGGGCAGGGGCTACACCTTC. Residues: CASSPGTAGRGYTF.